This T cell receptor (beta chain) was observed in a study of resident and recirculating memory T cells in vitiligo. Study details: Epidermis came from shave biopsies of lesional and nonlesional sites, plus PBMCs.

Clones were sequenced by immunoSEQ multiplex PCR, and TCRdb holds only the in-frame ones, with some missing. The profile covers roughly 42,000 clones, with about 93% appearing a single time and about 4.5% taken by the ten largest. Patients' lesions had not changed for the previous 6 months. Confetti depigmentation, marking active vitiligo, was absent in these patients. Overall study findings and caveats: Different lesions suggested infiltration by different T cell clones.

On this clone: The antigen remains unidentified. The DNA is omitted, as the CDR3 cannot be located on it reliably, and the CDR3 follows TCRdb's listing.

The CDR3 sequence runs 16 residues, both termini included. The germline CDR1 and CDR2 sequences are MDHEN and SYDVKM. The rearrangement joins TRBV28 to TRBJ1-2. Sequenced: blood. This TCR was recovered from a male donor with vitiligo. The CDR3 here is CASSFSVRGSNYGYTF.